The rows below give T cell receptor beta chains drawn from one sample of a study of cytomegalovirus exposure and HLA in healthy donors. Here immunoSEQ multiplex PCR was the method, and the copy in TCRdb shows in-frame clones only, minus some. The sample includes about 97,000 clones, about four fifths of them seen just once. Material: PBMCs. The receptors were sampled from a man aged 35 to 55 in good health and CMV-seropositive. CDR3s include the opening cysteine and the closing phenylalanine or tryptophan. A D gene is named only where the DNA matches it firmly. Clone size is shown for a subset of rows, as once, few, many or a class of expanded clone.

J gene | clone size | D gene | V gene | CDR3 protein | CDR3 DNA
TRBJ1-2 | . | . | TRBV9 | CASSVALTAGYTF | TGTGCCAGCAGCGTAGCTCTGACAGCCGGCTACACCTTC
TRBJ2-5 | . | TRBD2 | TRBV18 | CASSPSGGIQETQYF | TGTGCCAGCTCACCAAGCGGGGGGATCCAAGAGACCCAGTACTTC
TRBJ1-2 | . | . | TRBV6-1 | CASSEAVTGSFYGYTF | TGTGCCAGCAGTGAAGCGGTGACGGGGTCTTTCTATGGCTACACCTTC
TRBJ2-1 | . | TRBD2 | TRBV5-4 | CASSQGGLADNEQFF | TGTGCCAGCAGCCAGGGCGGACTAGCGGACAATGAGCAGTTCTTC
TRBJ2-2 | few | . | TRBV19 | CASSADLTGELFF | TGTGCCAGTAGTGCGGATCTCACCGGGGAGCTGTTTTTT
TRBJ1-2 | . | . | TRBV7-6 | CASSLGQGNYGYTF | TGTGCCAGCAGCTTAGGGCAGGGCAACTATGGCTACACCTTC
TRBJ1-5 | . | . | TRBV28 | CASSSPGYSNQPQHF | TGTGCCAGCAGTTCCCCAGGGTATAGCAATCAGCCCCAGCATTTT
TRBJ2-2 | . | TRBD2 | TRBV6-1 | CASSETAGGTGELFF | TGTGCCAGCAGTGAAACAGCGGGAGGCACCGGGGAGCTGTTTTTT
TRBJ2-5 | . | . | TRBV10-3 | CAISLMAGTGQETQYF | TGTGCCATCAGTTTGATGGCCGGTACAGGCCAAGAGACCCAGTACTTC
TRBJ1-6 | . | . | TRBV27 | CASNHPPTFPGTTQRHNSPLHF | TGTGCCAGCAACCACCCCCCCACATTCCCCGGGACAACCCAACGCCATAATTCACCCCTCCACTTT
TRBJ1-5 | . | TRBD1 | TRBV6-1 | CASSAQGAPGQPQHF | TGTGCCAGCAGTGCACAGGGGGCGCCGGGTCAGCCCCAGCATTTT
TRBJ2-3 | . | TRBD1 | TRBV4-2 | CASSEGETGGGPDTQYF | TGTGCCAGCAGCGAAGGGGAGACAGGGGGCGGCCCAGATACGCAGTATTTT
TRBJ1-4 | few | TRBD1 | TRBV18 | CASSPGQGKKLFF | TGTGCCAGCTCACCGGGACAGGGGAAAAAACTGTTTTTT
TRBJ1-6 | . | TRBD1 | TRBV27 | CASRLAQDREASPLHF | TGTGCCAGCAGACTCGCACAGGACAGGGAGGCTTCACCCCTCCACTTT
TRBJ1-4 | . | TRBD1 | TRBV27 | CASSLGDSGEKLFF | TGTGCCAGCAGTTTGGGGGACAGCGGGGAAAAACTGTTTTTT
TRBJ2-3 | once | . | TRBV6-5 | CASAYRPTSTDTQYF | TGTGCCAGCGCGTACAGGCCAACTAGCACAGATACGCAGTATTTT
TRBJ2-5 | . | TRBD2 | TRBV7-2 | CASSQMGTSVQETQYF | TGTGCCAGCAGCCAGATGGGGACTAGCGTTCAAGAGACCCAGTACTTC
TRBJ1-1 | . | TRBD1 | TRBV2 | CASRGRQGNTEAFF | TGTGCCAGCAGGGGTAGACAGGGGAACACTGAAGCTTTCTTT
TRBJ1-1 | . | . | TRBV18 | CASSPSGGNTEAFF | TGTGCCAGCTCACCATCAGGAGGGAACACTGAAGCTTTCTTT
TRBJ2-5 | . | . | TRBV5-4 | CASGAGYQETQYF | TGTGCCAGCGGCGCCGGGTATCAAGAGACCCAGTACTTC
TRBJ2-7 | once | . | TRBV5-1 | CASSLPGNYEQYF | TGCGCCAGCAGCTTACCAGGGAACTACGAGCAGTACTTC
TRBJ1-5 | . | TRBD1 | TRBV29-1 | CSVSWDRVGGPQHF | TGCAGCGTCAGCTGGGACAGGGTTGGGGGGCCCCAGCATTTT
TRBJ1-6 | . | TRBD1 | TRBV7-9 | CASSLARGSSPLHF | TGTGCCAGCAGCTTAGCCAGGGGGAGCTCACCCCTCCACTTT
TRBJ1-2 | . | . | TRBV6-1 | CASSEGGYRENGYTF | TGTGCCAGCAGTGAGGGCGGATACAGGGAGAATGGCTACACCTTC
TRBJ1-4 | . | . | TRBV5-5 | CASSFRSINEKLFF | TGTGCCAGCAGCTTTCGGTCGATTAATGAAAAACTGTTTTTT
TRBJ2-3 | . | . | TRBV25-1 | CASSEYQGGADTQYF | TGTGCCAGCAGTGAATATCAGGGGGGCGCAGATACGCAGTATTTT
TRBJ2-7 | . | TRBD1 | TRBV5-8 | CASSFRTGIYEQYF | TGTGCCAGCAGCTTCAGGACAGGTATTTACGAGCAGTACTTC
TRBJ1-3 | . | . | TRBV11-2 | CASSPTGGISGNTVYF | TGTGCCAGCAGCCCAACGGGGGGTATCTCTGGAAACACCGTATATTTT
TRBJ1-1 | . | TRBD1 | TRBV2 | CASSDSDRVEAFF | TGTGCCAGCAGTGACTCCGACAGGGTAGAAGCTTTCTTT
TRBJ1-1 | . | . | TRBV11-2 | CASSLVIGGNTEAFF | TGTGCCAGCAGCTTAGTTATCGGCGGGAACACTGAAGCTTTCTTT
TRBJ1-1 | once | TRBD1 | TRBV28 | CASTSPGQVTEAFF | TGTGCCAGCACCTCCCCGGGACAGGTCACTGAAGCTTTCTTT
TRBJ1-1 | once | TRBD1 | TRBV5-4 | CASSLVDRRNTEAFF | TGTGCCAGCAGCTTGGTGGACAGGAGGAACACTGAAGCTTTCTTT
TRBJ2-7 | . | TRBD2 | TRBV29-1 | CSVVGEGSEQYF | TGCAGCGTTGTGGGGGAGGGAAGCGAGCAGTACTTC
TRBJ2-5 | . | . | TRBV9 | CASSVEAGDETQYF | TGTGCCAGCAGCGTAGAGGCAGGGGACGAGACCCAGTACTTC
TRBJ2-3 | . | TRBD2 | TRBV7-2 | CASSLGLAGGTDTQYF | TGTGCCAGCAGCTTAGGGCTAGCGGGAGGCACAGATACGCAGTATTTT